This TCR beta chain originates from a study of CD4 T cells in relation to SARS-CoV-2 and coronaviruses. Study as a whole: ViraFEST: roughly ten-day antigen culture of PBMCs, then TCR beta CDR3 sequencing. Controls used an HIV-1 Nef peptide pool or no peptide.

A word on this clone: Antigen unknown.

The table came from immunoSEQ multiplex PCR; TCRdb's copy has only in-frame clones and leaves some out. The sample contains about 21,000 clones, under 85% of which appear only once. CD4+ T cells from unexposed donors were obtained before the COVID-19 pandemic (2011-2018). Isolation of CD4+ T cells took place after around eleven days in culture. Unexposed-donor CD4+ T cells were probed with SARS-CoV-2 S/N and four cold-coronavirus spikes, cells permitting. On days 3 and 7, cultures got half fresh IL-2 medium. The sample taken for sequencing was CD4+ T cells from PBMCs, cultured in vitro. The clonotype originates from a human donor in good health.

CDR3 DNA: TGTGCCAGCAGTTCAGGGGCTAGCACAGATACGCAGTATTTT. Translation gives CASSSGASTDTQYF. This rearrangement joins TRBV27 to TRBJ2-3; perhaps TRBD1 as D (6 bases). The CDR3 consists of 14 residues. Germline V gene lookup returns CDR1 MNHEY and CDR2 SMNVEV (reference sequence). Trimming stripped 4 bases from V and 0 bases from J, with 8 bases between.